The 8 T cell receptor beta chains reported below all come from one sample, sequenced in a study of OX40 agonist ivuxolimab in advanced cancers. Profiling relied on immunoSEQ multiplex PCR, and the TCRdb table lists in-frame clones only, not all of them. The sample lists roughly 48,000 clones, 75% to 85% occurring once. Source: CD4+ or CD8+ T cells sorted from blood, taken in a trial of the OX40 agonist ivuxolimab. The source of these receptors is an adult with an advanced solid tumor such as melanoma, head and neck, liver or kidney cancer.

The V gene is TRBV29-1, the J gene TRBJ2-1; 8 nucleotides align to TRBD1. J gave up 7 bases and V 6 bases, and 8 bases lay outside the gene matches. This CDR3 comprises 13 residues. The V gene's germline CDR1 is SQVTM and CDR2 ANQGSEA. The chain's CDR3 is CSVRGQVGNEQFF. For the CDR3, the DNA is TGCAGCGTCCGGGGACAGGTGGGAAATGAGCAGTTCTTC.

This clone was recorded once. This chain links TRBV29-1 with TRBJ1-2, with D possibly TRBD1 on 6 matching bases. The CDR3 length is 14 residues. CDR1 is SQVTM and CDR2 is ANQGSEA in the germline V gene. Trimming shortened V by 3 bases and J by 4 bases, and 15 bases separated the two germline ends. CDR3 sequence reads: CSVEAPGAGYGYTF. The CDR3, as DNA: TGCAGCGTTGAGGCCCCAGGGGCCGGCTATGGCTACACCTTC.

The chain recombines TRBV6-1 with TRBJ2-7; 10 bases are a match to TRBD1. Germline CDR1 MNHNS, CDR2 SASEGT. The CDR3 is 16 residues long. Trimming cost V 0 bases and J 3 bases; bases outside gene matches: 5. CDR3 nucleotide sequence: TGTGCCAGCAGTGAAGCAGGGACAGGGGTAATCTACGAGCAGTACTTC. It encodes CASSEAGTGVIYEQYF.

This chain links TRBV29-1 with TRBJ1-1; D may be TRBD1 (5 bases). The ends were cut back, 3 bases at V and 5 bases at J, with 16 bases in the middle. The CDR3 has 14 residues. Germline loops: CDR1 SQVTM, CDR2 ANQGSEA. This CDR3 reads CSVEEGAGFTEAFF. CDR3 nucleotide sequence: TGCAGCGTTGAGGAGGGTGCAGGGTTTACTGAAGCTTTCTTT. The full variable domain, with the rest looked up from reference TRBV29-1 and TRBJ1-1, is SAVISQKPSRDICQRGTSLTIQCQVDSQVTMMFWYRQQPGQSLTLIATANQGSEATYESGFVIDKFPISRPNLTFSTLTVSNMSPEDSSIYLCSVEEGAGFTEAFFGQGTRLTVV.

This chain links TRBV9 with TRBJ2-5, with TRBD1 as a possible D gene (5 bases). The DNA end favors TRBJ2-7, so the J call may be wrong. In germline, CDR1 is SGDLS, CDR2 YYNGEE. The CDR3 runs 14 residues. This CDR3 is CASSVGPGHYEQYF. The CDR3 DNA reads as TGTGCCAGCAGCGTAGGCCCAGGGCACTACGAGCAGTACTTC.

This clone occurred a few times. The rearrangement joins TRBV15 to TRBJ1-2; 10 bases map to TRBD1. Trimming cost V 0 bases and J 5 bases; bases outside gene matches: 6. CDR1 and CDR2 (germline): LNHNV, YYDKDF (reference sequence). The CDR3 has 16 amino acids. The CDR3 protein is CATSRDRGDRGYGYTF. The CDR3, as DNA: TGTGCCACCAGCAGAGATCGGGGGGACAGGGGTTATGGCTACACCTTC.

The chain carries TRBV5-1 and TRBJ2-3; D is perhaps TRBD1 (6 bases). The CDR3 loop spans 15 amino acids. Germline V CDR1 and CDR2: SGHRS, YFSETQ. V was pared by 6 bases and J by 5 bases, with 19 bases between. The CDR3 DNA sequence: TGCGCCAGCACAACCACAGGGAAATTAGGAGATACGCAGTATTTT. Translation gives CASTTTGKLGDTQYF.

V and J are TRBV15 and TRBJ1-5, with unresolved D. Germline V gene sequence: CDR1 LNHNV, CDR2 YYDKDF (reference sequence). V lost 4 bases and J 3 bases, leaving 13 bases between the germline ends. The CDR3 length is 15 residues. The CDR3 region is CATSMGGWVNQPQHF. The CDR3 nucleotides read TGTGCCACCAGCATGGGCGGCTGGGTCAATCAGCCCCAGCATTTT.